A single sample is the source of the 5 T cell receptor beta chains below, sequenced in a study of blood T cells in healthy people across ages. Alongside a J-beta primer mix, a sample-barcoded 5' primer served in a second PCR lasting roughly 7 to 12 cycles. From the 5' RACE reads, TCRdb called clonotypes with MiXCR, one entry per CDR3 protein. Of about 730,000 distinct CDR3 sequences listed, 43% are singletons. Sequences were obtained from blood. Receptor source: a woman aged 60 to 75 in good health.

This clonotype was recorded at least ten times. A read error may produce the germline difference seen at one junction end. The rearrangement joins TRBV29-1 to TRBJ2-5; D is undetermined. The CDR3 is 13 residues long. The V gene's germline CDR1 is SQVTM and CDR2 ANQGSEA. The CDR3 spells CSALPLNHETQYF. Written as DNA, the CDR3 is TGCAGCGCCCTACCACTAAACCACGAGACCCAGTACTTC.

This chain links TRBV24-1 with TRBJ1-4, with D unclear. The CDR3 covers 13 residues. V was cut by 6 bases and J by 2 bases, with 6 bases left in between. The germline CDR1 and CDR2 sequences are KGHDR and SFDVKD. The CDR3 DNA reads as TGTGCCACCAGTTCCAGGACTAATGAAAAACTGTTTTTT. Translation gives CATSSRTNEKLFF.

This clonotype was observed once. The chain is built from TRBV20-1 and TRBJ1-2; no clear D. Looked up from germline, CDR1 is DFQATT and CDR2 is SNEGSKA (reference sequence). This CDR3 has 14 amino acids. V was clipped by 3 bases and J by 0 bases, with 11 bases between them. The CDR3, as DNA: TGCAGTGCTAGGGGCGGAGAAGCTAACTATGGCTACACCTTC. This codes for CSARGGEANYGYTF.

The count of this clonotype is one. Since a much larger clone is just one base distant, this may be a read error. The rearrangement joins TRBV12-3 or TRBV12-4 to TRBJ2-5; D is possibly TRBD1 (6 bases). The CDR3 spans 12 residues. The V end was cut by 7 bases, the J end by 4 bases, with 10 bases between. CDR3 bases: TGTGCCAGCACACAGGGCGCAGAGACCCAGTACTTC. Translation gives CASTQGAETQYF.

This clonotype was observed many times. The gene calls are TRBV4-2 and TRBJ2-7; 7 positions agree with TRBD2. V dropped 1 base and J dropped 2; count of bases not matched to a gene: 8. The CDR3 totals 16 residues. Germline CDR1 LGHNA, CDR2 YNFKEQ. The CDR3 reads CASSQAVGRSTYEQYF. The DNA of the CDR3 is TGTGCCAGCAGCCAAGCTGTCGGGAGGAGTACCTACGAGCAGTACTTC.